This T cell receptor beta chain was sequenced for a study of regulatory T cells in long-lasting Graves disease. Stated time point: newly diagnosed GD, antithyroid drugs for less than 3 months. RNA from PBMCs was the source of the TCR library. Enrollment of patients was through an endocrinology department in Xi'an, China. This clonotype showed up just a few times. Its target is not known. Study-level results: In persistent patients, shared public clonotypes (roughly 2,700) outnumbered those in new patients (around 1,000).

The CDR3 sequence is 20 residues long. The V gene's germline CDR1 is SGHTA and CDR2 FQGNSA. V lost 5 bases, J lost 1 base, and 18 bases stayed unmatched. For TCR beta, libraries came from iRepertoire HTBI primers and Arm-PCR of CDR3 regions. TCRdb reanalysed the multiplex PCR reads using MiXCR and keeps one entry per CDR3 protein. Here the sample spans over 500,000 distinct CDR3 sequences, approximately 15% being singletons. These data are also associated with another study on T cells in Graves' hyperthyroidism and ophthalmopathy.

This chain uses TRBV7-2 with TRBJ2-4, with TRBD1 matching 9 bases. The sample consisted of peripheral blood mononuclear cells (PBMCs), taken at new diagnosis, from a patient treated with antithyroid drugs. The TCR was taken from a woman in her 30s with Graves disease. The DNA for the CDR3 is TGTGCCAGCAGCCCGACCCGGGACAGGGAACGTGGTAGGGCCAAAAACATTCAGTACTTC. Translated, it gives CASSPTRDRERGRAKNIQYF.